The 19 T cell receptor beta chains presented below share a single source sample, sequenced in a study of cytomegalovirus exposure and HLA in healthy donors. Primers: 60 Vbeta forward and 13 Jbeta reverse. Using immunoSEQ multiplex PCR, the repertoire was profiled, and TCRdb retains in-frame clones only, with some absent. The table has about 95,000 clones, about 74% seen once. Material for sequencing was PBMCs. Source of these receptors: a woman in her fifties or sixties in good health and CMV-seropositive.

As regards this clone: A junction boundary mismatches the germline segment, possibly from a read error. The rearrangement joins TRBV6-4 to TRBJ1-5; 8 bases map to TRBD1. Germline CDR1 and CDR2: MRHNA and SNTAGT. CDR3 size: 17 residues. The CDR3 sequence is CAGRTGMDRMRNQPQHF. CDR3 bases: TGTGCCGGCAGGACAGGGATGGATAGGATGCGCAATCAGCCCCAGCATTTT.

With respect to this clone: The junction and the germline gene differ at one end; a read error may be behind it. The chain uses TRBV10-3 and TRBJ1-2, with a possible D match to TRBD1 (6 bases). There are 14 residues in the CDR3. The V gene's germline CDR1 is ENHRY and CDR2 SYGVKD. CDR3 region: CAISRQELNYGYIF. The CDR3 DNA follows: TGTGCCATCAGCCGACAGGAATTAAACTATGGCTACATCTTC.

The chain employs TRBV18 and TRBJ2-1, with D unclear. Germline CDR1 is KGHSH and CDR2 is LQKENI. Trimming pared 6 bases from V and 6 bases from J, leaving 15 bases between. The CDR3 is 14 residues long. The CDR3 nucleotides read TGTGCCAGCTCCCTAAGCGCGAGTGGCAATGAGCAGTTCTTC. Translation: CASSLSASGNEQFF. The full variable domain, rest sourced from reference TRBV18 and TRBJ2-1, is NAGVMQNPRHLVRRRGQEARLRCSPMKGHSHVYWYRQLPEEGLKFMVYLQKENIIDESGMPKERFSAEFPKEGPSILRIQQVVRGDSAAYFCASSLSASGNEQFFGPGTRLTVL.

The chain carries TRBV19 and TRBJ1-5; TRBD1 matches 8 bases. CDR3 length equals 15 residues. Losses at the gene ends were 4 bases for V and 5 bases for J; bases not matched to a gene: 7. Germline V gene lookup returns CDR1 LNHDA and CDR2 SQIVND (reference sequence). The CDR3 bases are TGTGCCAGTAGTAAGAGACAGGGGTTCGATCAGCCCCAGCATTTT. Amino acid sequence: CASSKRQGFDQPQHF. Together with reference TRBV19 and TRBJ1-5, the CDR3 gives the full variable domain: DGGITQSPKYLFRKEGQNVTLSCEQNLNHDAMYWYRQDPGQGLRLIYYSQIVNDFQKGDIAEGYSVSREKKESFPLTVTSAQKNPTAFYLCASSKRQGFDQPQHFGDGTRLSIL.

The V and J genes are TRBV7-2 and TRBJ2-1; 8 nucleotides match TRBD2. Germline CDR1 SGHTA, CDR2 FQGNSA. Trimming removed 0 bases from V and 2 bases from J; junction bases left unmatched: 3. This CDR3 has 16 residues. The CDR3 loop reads CASSLATGLAYNEQFF. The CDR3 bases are TGTGCCAGCAGCTTAGCAACGGGACTAGCCTACAATGAGCAGTTCTTC. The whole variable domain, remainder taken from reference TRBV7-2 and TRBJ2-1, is GAGVSQSPSNKVTEKGKDVELRCDPISGHTALYWYRQSLGQGLEFLIYFQGNSAPDKSGLPSDRFSAERTGGSVSTLTIQRTQQEDSAVYLCASSLATGLAYNEQFFGPGTRLTVL.

This CDR3 is CASSLGPTAGGTTDTQYF. For the CDR3, the DNA is TGTGCCAGCAGTTTAGGACCGACAGCGGGAGGCACCACAGATACGCAGTATTTT. The chain has TRBV28 and TRBJ2-3; 9 bases fit TRBD2. Germline CDR1 is MDHEN and CDR2 is SYDVKM. The CDR3 loop spans 18 amino acids. V dropped 2 bases and J dropped 2; count of bases not matched to a gene: 11.

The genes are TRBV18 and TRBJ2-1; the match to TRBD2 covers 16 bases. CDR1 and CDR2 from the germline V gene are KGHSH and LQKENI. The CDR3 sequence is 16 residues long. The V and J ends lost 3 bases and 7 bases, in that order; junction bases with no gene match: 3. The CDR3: CASSPPGLAGGNEQFF. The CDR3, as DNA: TGTGCCAGCTCACCCCCGGGACTAGCGGGAGGGAATGAGCAGTTCTTC.

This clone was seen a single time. The CDR3 DNA sequence: TGTGCCAGCAGCGTAGCTCTGAGGAGCACAGATACGCAGTATTTT. Amino acid sequence: CASSVALRSTDTQYF. This chain uses TRBV9 with TRBJ2-3; D call uncertain. The CDR3 has 15 amino acids. The germline gives CDR1 SGDLS, CDR2 YYNGEE. V gave up 0 bases and J gave up 0 bases, with 8 bases separating them.

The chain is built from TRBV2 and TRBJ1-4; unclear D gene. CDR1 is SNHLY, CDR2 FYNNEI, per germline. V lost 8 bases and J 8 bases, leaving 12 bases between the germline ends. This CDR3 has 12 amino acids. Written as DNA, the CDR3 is TGTGCCAGCGGGCCCGGGGAAGAAAAACTGTTTTTT. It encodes CASGPGEEKLFF. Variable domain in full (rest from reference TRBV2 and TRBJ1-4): EPEVTQTPSHQVTQMGQEVILRCVPISNHLYFYWYRQILGQKVEFLVSFYNNEISEKSEIFDDQFSVERPDGSNFTLKIRSTKLEDSAMYFCASGPGEEKLFFGSGTQLSVL.

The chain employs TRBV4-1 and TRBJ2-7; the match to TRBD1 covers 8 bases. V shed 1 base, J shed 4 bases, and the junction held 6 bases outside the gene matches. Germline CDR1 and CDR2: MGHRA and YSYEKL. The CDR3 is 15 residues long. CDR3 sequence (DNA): TGCGCCAGCAGCCAAGCGACAGGGGTAGAGTACGAGCAGTACTTC. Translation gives CASSQATGVEYEQYF.

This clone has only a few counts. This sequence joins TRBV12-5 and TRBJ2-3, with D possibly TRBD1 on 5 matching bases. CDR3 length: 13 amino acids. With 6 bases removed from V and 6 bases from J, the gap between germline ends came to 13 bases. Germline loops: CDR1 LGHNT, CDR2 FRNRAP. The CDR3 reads CASGQDRSDTQYF. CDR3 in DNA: TGTGCTAGTGGCCAAGACAGATCCGATACGCAGTATTTT.

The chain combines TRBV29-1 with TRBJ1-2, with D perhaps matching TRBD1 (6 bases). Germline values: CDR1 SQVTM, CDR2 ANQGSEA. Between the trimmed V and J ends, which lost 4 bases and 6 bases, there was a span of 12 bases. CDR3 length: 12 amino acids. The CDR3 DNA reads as TGCAGCGTTGGAGGCCAGGGGAATGGCTACACCTTC. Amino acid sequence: CSVGGQGNGYTF.

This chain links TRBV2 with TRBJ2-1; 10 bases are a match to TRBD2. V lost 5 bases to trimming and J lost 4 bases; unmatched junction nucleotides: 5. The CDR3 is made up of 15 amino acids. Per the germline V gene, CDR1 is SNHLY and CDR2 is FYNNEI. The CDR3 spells CASSWTSGTYNEQFF. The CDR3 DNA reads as TGTGCCAGCAGTTGGACTAGCGGCACATACAATGAGCAGTTCTTC.

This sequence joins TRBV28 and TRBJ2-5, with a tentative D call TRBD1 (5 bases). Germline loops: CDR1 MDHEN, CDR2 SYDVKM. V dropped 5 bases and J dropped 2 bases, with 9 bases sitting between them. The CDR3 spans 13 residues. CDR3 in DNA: TGTGCCAGCAGTCTTGACAGACAAGAGACCCAGTACTTC. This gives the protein CASSLDRQETQYF.

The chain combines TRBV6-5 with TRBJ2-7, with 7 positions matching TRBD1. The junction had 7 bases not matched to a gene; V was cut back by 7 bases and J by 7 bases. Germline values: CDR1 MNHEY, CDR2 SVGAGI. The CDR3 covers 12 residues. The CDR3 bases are TGTGCCAGCAACAACAGGGGCGGGGAGCAGTACTTC. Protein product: CASNNRGGEQYF.

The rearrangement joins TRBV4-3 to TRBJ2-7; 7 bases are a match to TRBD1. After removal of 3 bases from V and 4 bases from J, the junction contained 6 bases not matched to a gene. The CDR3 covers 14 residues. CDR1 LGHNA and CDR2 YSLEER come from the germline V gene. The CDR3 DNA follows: TGCGCCAGCAGCCACCGGACAGGCGCATACGAGCAGTACTTC. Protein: CASSHRTGAYEQYF.

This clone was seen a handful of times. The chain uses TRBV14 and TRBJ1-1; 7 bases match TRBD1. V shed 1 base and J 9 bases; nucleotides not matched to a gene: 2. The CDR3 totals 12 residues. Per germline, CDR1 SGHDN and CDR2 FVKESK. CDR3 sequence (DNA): TGTGCCAGCAGCCAAGGGGACAGTAAAGCTTTCTTT. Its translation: CASSQGDSKAFF.

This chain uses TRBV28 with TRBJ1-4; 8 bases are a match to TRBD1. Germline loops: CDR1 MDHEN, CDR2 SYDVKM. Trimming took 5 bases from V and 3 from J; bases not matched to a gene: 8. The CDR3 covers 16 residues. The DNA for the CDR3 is TGTGCCAGCAGTGTAAATACAGGGGGGGCTAATGAAAAACTGTTTTTT. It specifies CASSVNTGGANEKLFF.

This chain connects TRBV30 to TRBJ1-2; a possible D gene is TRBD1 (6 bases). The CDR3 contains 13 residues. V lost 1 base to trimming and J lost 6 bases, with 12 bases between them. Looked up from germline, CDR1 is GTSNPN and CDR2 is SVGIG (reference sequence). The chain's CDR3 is CAWSDDRYHGYTF. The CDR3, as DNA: TGTGCCTGGAGTGATGACAGGTACCATGGCTACACCTTC.